The 26 T cell receptor beta chains below come from one sample, sequenced in a study of OX40 agonist ivuxolimab in advanced cancers. Libraries were prepared by immunoSEQ multiplex PCR; TCRdb keeps only in-frame clonotypes and omits some of them. The data contain 75,000 to 95,000 clones, about 89% of them seen just once; the ten biggest clones take up roughly 4%. The sample here was CD4+ or CD8+ T cells sorted from blood, taken in a trial of the OX40 agonist ivuxolimab. All receptors come from an adult with an advanced solid tumor such as melanoma, head and neck, liver or kidney cancer.

V and J are TRBV2 and TRBJ1-1; TRBD1 might be the D (5 bases). CDR3 length equals 13 residues. Trimming removed 9 bases at V and 8 bases at J, with 19 bases between. The germline V gene has CDR1 SNHLY and CDR2 FYNNEI. The CDR3 region has the DNA TGTGCCAGTGGTACGGGGGGAGACTCCGAAGCTTTCTTT. Its protein product is CASGTGGDSEAFF.

V gene TRBV7-9 combines with J gene TRBJ1-3, with D maybe TRBD1 (5 bases). V lost 5 bases and J lost 0, with 14 bases in between. Germline loops: CDR1 SEHNR, CDR2 FQNEAQ (reference sequence). This CDR3 comprises 16 residues. CDR3: CASSRHRTLSGNTIYF. In nucleotides, the CDR3 is TGTGCCAGCAGCCGACACCGGACACTCTCTGGAAACACCATATATTTT. Full variable domain (outside the CDR3, taken from reference TRBV7-9 and TRBJ1-3): DTGVSQNPRHKITKRGQNVTFRCDPISEHNRLYWYRQTLGQGPEFLTYFQNEAQLEKSRLLSDRFSAERPKGSFSTLEIQRTEQGDSAMYLCASSRHRTLSGNTIYFGEGSWLTVV.

This chain connects TRBV5-1 to TRBJ1-1; 7 bases are a match to TRBD1. The ends lost 4 bases at V and 1 base at J; junction bases unmatched: 4. CDR1 and CDR2 (germline): SGHRS, YFSETQ. The CDR3 is made up of 14 amino acids. The CDR3 bases are TGCGCCAGCAGCCACGGGGACAGGAACACTGAAGCTTTCTTT. Translation: CASSHGDRNTEAFF.

This clone was observed at least ten times. The V gene is TRBV7-3, the J gene TRBJ1-5, with D hard to call. V was shortened by 2 bases and J by 4 bases, with 6 bases between the two germline ends. From germline, CDR1 is SGHTA and CDR2 FQGTGA. CDR3 length: 13 residues. The CDR3 sequence is CASSLGDNQPQHF. The CDR3 bases are TGTGCCAGCAGCTTAGGGGATAATCAGCCCCAGCATTTT.

V usage is TRBV9 and J usage is TRBJ2-1; the D is unclear. From germline, CDR1 is SGDLS and CDR2 YYNGEE. Trimming shortened V by 0 bases and J by 11 bases, and 6 bases separated the two germline ends. CDR3 length: 11 residues. The CDR3 DNA is TGTGCCAGCAGCGTAGAAACGAAGCAGTTCTTC. Translating it yields CASSVETKQFF.

The rearrangement links TRBV10-1 to TRBJ2-1, with D maybe TRBD2 (5 bases). The CDR3 is 16 residues long. V lost 0 bases and J 0 bases, leaving 9 bases between the germline ends. Germline-derived CDR1 and CDR2 are WNHNN and SYGVQD (reference sequence). CDR3 sequence reads: CASSESQRSSYNEQFF. The CDR3 nucleotides are TGCGCCAGCAGTGAGTCGCAGCGGAGCTCCTACAATGAGCAGTTCTTC.

The chain is built from TRBV5-6 and TRBJ1-1, with D uncertain. The CDR3 spans 13 residues. The germline CDR1 and CDR2 sequences are SGHDT and YYEEEE. V lost 6 bases and J 0 bases, leaving 9 bases between the germline ends. The CDR3 loop is CASTKYVNTEAFF. The CDR3 DNA is TGTGCCAGCACCAAGTACGTGAACACTGAAGCTTTCTTT.

CDR3: CASSLLGIPSYEQYF. CDR3 nucleotides: TGTGCCAGCAGCTTATTAGGGATTCCCTCCTACGAGCAGTACTTC. V usage is TRBV5-8 and J usage is TRBJ2-7; D ambiguous. Germline CDR1 and CDR2: SGHTS and YDEGEE. This CDR3 comprises 15 residues. V shed 2 bases and J shed 0 bases, with 12 bases lying between them. Together with reference TRBV5-8 and TRBJ2-7, the CDR3 gives the full variable domain: EAGVTQSPTHLIKTRGQQATLRCSPISGHTSVYWYQQALGLGLQFLLWYDEGEERNRGNFPPRFSGRQFPNYSSELNVNALELEDSALYLCASSLLGIPSYEQYFGPGTRLTVT.

The chain combines TRBV15 with TRBJ1-2; 7 bases line up with TRBD1. Germline assignment: CDR1 LNHNV and CDR2 YYDKDF (reference sequence). This CDR3 is built from 15 residues. Trimming removed 0 bases from V and 8 bases from J; junction bases left unmatched: 9. This CDR3 reads CATSRDGGTADGYTF. CDR3 nucleotide sequence: TGTGCCACCAGCAGAGATGGGGGGACAGCTGACGGCTACACCTTC.

The chain recombines TRBV10-2 with TRBJ1-1, with TRBD1 matching over 8 bases. The CDR3 is made up of 13 amino acids. Germline loops: CDR1 WSHSY, CDR2 SAAADI. V lost 5 bases to trimming and J lost 4 bases; unmatched junction nucleotides: 3. The CDR3 spells CASSLGQGTEAFF. CDR3 bases: TGCGCCAGCAGTTTAGGACAGGGCACTGAAGCTTTCTTT.

The rearrangement uses TRBV30 and TRBJ2-1, with D possibly being TRBD2 (5 bases). V shed 5 bases and J shed 4 bases, with 6 bases lying between them. CDR1 and CDR2 from the germline V gene are GTSNPN and SVGIG (reference sequence). The CDR3 spans 11 residues. The CDR3 DNA sequence: TGTGCCTGGGGACTTTACAATGAGCAGTTCTTC. This gives the protein CAWGLYNEQFF. Using reference TRBV30 and TRBJ2-1 for the parts outside the CDR3, the full variable domain is SQTIHQWPATLVQPVGSPLSLECTVEGTSNPNLYWYRQAAGRGLQLLFYSVGIGQISSEVPQNLSASRPQDRQFILSSKKLLLSDSGFYLCAWGLYNEQFFGPGTRLTVL.

The CDR3 nucleotides are TGCGCCAGCAGCTTGGCCATGGGGGGGCGAGGTGAGCAGTTCTTC. Protein product: CASSLAMGGRGEQFF. The chain uses TRBV5-1 and TRBJ2-1; TRBD2 is a possible D gene (7 bases). Germline V gives CDR1 SGHRS, CDR2 YFSETQ. The germline V and J ends were trimmed by 0 bases and 9 bases, with 16 bases remaining between them. The CDR3 contains 15 residues.

This chain connects TRBV28 to TRBJ1-2; D unclear. Deletions cut 6 bases from V and 1 base from J, with 9 bases between. This CDR3 has 13 residues. Germline CDR1 reads MDHEN; CDR2 reads SYDVKM. The CDR3 region has the DNA TGTGCCAGCAGGGACGTGATTAACTATGGCTACACCTTC. Translating gives CASRDVINYGYTF.

This clone was counted once. The CDR3 loop is CASSSLVGNEAFF. CDR3 nucleotide sequence: TGCGCCAGCAGCTCTCTGGTTGGTAATGAAGCTTTCTTT. The V gene is TRBV5-1, the J gene TRBJ1-1; no clear D. Looked up from germline, CDR1 is SGHRS and CDR2 is YFSETQ. The CDR3 consists of 13 residues. V was shortened by 3 bases and J by 7 bases, with 13 bases between the two germline ends.

The rearrangement joins TRBV28 to TRBJ2-7, with TRBD1 identical over 11 bases. This CDR3 is built from 15 residues. Germline CDR1 is MDHEN and CDR2 is SYDVKM. The V and J ends lost 5 bases and 7 bases, in that order; junction bases with no gene match: 10. The CDR3 coding sequence is TGTGCCAGCAGTGTCCCCGGGACAGGGGGTGAGGAGCAGTACTTC. This codes for CASSVPGTGGEEQYF.

The rearrangement joins TRBV18 to TRBJ2-1; D unclear. Germline CDR1 KGHSH, CDR2 LQKENI. The length of the CDR3 is 14 residues. The germline V and J ends were trimmed by 0 bases and 8 bases, with 11 bases remaining between them. DNA for the CDR3: TGTGCCAGCTCACCACCAGTTCAGCACCATGAGCAGTTCTTC. This encodes CASSPPVQHHEQFF.

This clone appeared a few times. V gene TRBV30 combines with J gene TRBJ1-2, with D maybe TRBD1 (6 bases). The CDR3 loop spans 15 amino acids. Germline CDR1 and CDR2: GTSNPN and SVGIG (reference sequence). V was cut by 0 bases and J by 8 bases, with 19 bases left in between. The CDR3 DNA is TGTGCCTGGAGTGTACAGGGTCCGTCCTCGGGAGGCTACACCTTC. Its translation: CAWSVQGPSSGGYTF.

V usage is TRBV7-9 and J usage is TRBJ2-7, with 7 bases aligning to TRBD2. Trimming took 3 bases from V and 5 from J; bases not matched to a gene: 7. Germline loops: CDR1 SEHNR, CDR2 FQNEAQ (reference sequence). The length of the CDR3 is 14 residues. The DNA of the CDR3 is TGTGCCAGCAGCTTTGGCGGGAGAAAAGACGAGCAGTACTTC. Its translation: CASSFGGRKDEQYF.

J is TRBJ1-1 and V is TRBV2; no reliable D call. Between the trimmed V and J ends, which lost 6 bases and 2 bases, there was a span of 16 bases. This CDR3 has 15 residues. CDR1 SNHLY and CDR2 FYNNEI come from the germline V gene. The CDR3, as DNA: TGTGCCAGCAGGCACCGGACGGGGAGAAACACTGAAGCTTTCTTT. It codes for CASRHRTGRNTEAFF.

The chain links TRBV9 to TRBJ1-3, with 9 bases identical to TRBD1. V dropped 0 bases and J dropped 4; count of bases not matched to a gene: 2. CDR3 size: 15 residues. Germline V lookup: CDR1 SGDLS, CDR2 YYNGEE. This CDR3 reads CASSVGTGEGNTIYF. CDR3 nucleotide sequence: TGTGCCAGCAGCGTAGGGACAGGGGAAGGAAACACCATATATTTT. Using reference TRBV9 and TRBJ1-3 for the parts outside the CDR3, the full variable domain is DSGVTQTPKHLITATGQRVTLRCSPRSGDLSVYWYQQSLDQGLQFLIQYYNGEERAKGNILERFSAQQFPDLHSELNLSSLELGDSALYFCASSVGTGEGNTIYFGEGSWLTVV.

CDR3 residues: CASSFGQGITGELFF. Written as DNA, the CDR3 is TGTGCCAGCAGCTTTGGACAGGGAATCACCGGGGAGCTGTTTTTT. The V gene is TRBV5-6, the J gene TRBJ2-2, with 8 bases fitting TRBD1. The CDR3 is made up of 15 amino acids. Losses at the gene ends were 2 bases for V and 4 bases for J; bases not matched to a gene: 4. Looked up from germline, CDR1 is SGHDT and CDR2 is YYEEEE.

The V call is TRBV27, the J call TRBJ1-1, with 9 bases fitting TRBD1. CDR3 size: 14 residues. With V trimmed by 8 bases and J by 4 bases, 8 bases remained unmatched. The germline V gene encodes CDR1 MNHEY and CDR2 SMNVEV (reference sequence). The CDR3 is CASGSGTGSTEAFF. Here the CDR3 DNA reads TGTGCCAGCGGGTCCGGGACAGGGAGCACTGAAGCTTTCTTT.

The rearrangement uses TRBV13 and TRBJ2-3, with TRBD2 as a possible D gene (6 bases). From germline, CDR1 is PRHDT and CDR2 FYEKMQ (reference sequence). V lost 6 bases to trimming and J lost 0 bases, with 10 bases between them. CDR3 length: 14 residues. The CDR3 DNA reads TGTGCCAGCAGATTGAGCGGGAGCACAGATACGCAGTATTTT. Translated: CASRLSGSTDTQYF.

The genes are TRBV11-2 and TRBJ2-1; TRBD2 matches 9 bases. Germline-derived CDR1 and CDR2 are SGHAT and FQNNGV. Losses at the gene ends were 5 bases for V and 6 bases for J; bases not matched to a gene: 11. The CDR3 sequence is 16 residues long. The CDR3 loop reads CASSPPDLAGTNEQFF. The CDR3 nucleotides read TGTGCCAGCAGCCCCCCGGATCTAGCGGGGACCAATGAGCAGTTCTTC.

The chain couples TRBV9 to TRBJ2-3, with 10 bases aligning to TRBD2. Germline CDR1 and CDR2: SGDLS and YYNGEE. This CDR3 has 16 amino acids. After removal of 0 bases from V and 3 bases from J, the junction contained 4 bases not matched to a gene. The CDR3 region is CASSVGPSGRTDTQYF. DNA of the CDR3: TGTGCCAGCAGCGTAGGTCCTAGCGGGAGAACAGATACGCAGTATTTT.

The table lists this clone with a count of one. The genes are TRBV5-6 and TRBJ2-1; 7 bases agree with TRBD2. This CDR3 region has 15 residues. Germline V CDR1 and CDR2: SGHDT, YYEEEE. J was trimmed by 2 bases and V by 4 bases; bases with no gene match: 6. CDR3 in DNA: TGTGCCAGCAGCGAAGAGCGGGGAACCTACAATGAGCAGTTCTTC. The encoded protein is CASSEERGTYNEQFF.